This paragraph reports one T cell receptor (beta chain). The sample originates from a study of blood T cell repertoires in COVID-19. Study summary: The United States, Italy and Spain supplied acute and convalescent COVID-19 samples. The cDNA or gDNA used as material had been derived from T cells, B-cell-depleted T cells, or PBMCs.

In the source study's methods: Amplified reference gene primers provided the basis for estimating nucleated cell counts. The repertoire was sequenced with immunoSEQ multiplex PCR; TCRdb's copy has only in-frame clones and lacks some. Clone size and the V and J calls come from that table; the DNA yielded D and trimming. The data contain over 130,000 clones, approximately 86% of them seen just once; the ten biggest clones take up 5% to 6%. The CDR3 covers 14 residues. Germline-derived CDR1 and CDR2 are MNHEY and SMNVEV (reference sequence). V lost 7 bases, J lost 4 bases, and 11 bases lay in between. The source is a human donor in a cohort sampled during active COVID-19. V and J are TRBV27 and TRBJ1-6; maybe TRBD1 (6 bases). What was sequenced was peripheral blood. The DNA for the CDR3 is TGTGCCAGCAAGTTAGGGGGTTATAATTCACCCCTCCACTTT. Amino acids: CASKLGGYNSPLHF.